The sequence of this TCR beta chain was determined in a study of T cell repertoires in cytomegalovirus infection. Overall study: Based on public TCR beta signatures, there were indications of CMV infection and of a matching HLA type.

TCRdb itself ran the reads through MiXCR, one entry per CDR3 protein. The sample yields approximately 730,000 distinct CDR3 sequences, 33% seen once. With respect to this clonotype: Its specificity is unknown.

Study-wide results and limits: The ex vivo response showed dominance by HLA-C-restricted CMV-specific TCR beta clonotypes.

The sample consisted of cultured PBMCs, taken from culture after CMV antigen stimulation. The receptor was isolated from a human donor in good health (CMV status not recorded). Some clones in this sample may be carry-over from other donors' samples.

The CDR3 loop is CSARESFGNTIYF. In DNA, the CDR3 is TGCAGTGCTAGAGAGAGTTTTGGAAACACCATATATTTT. The J gene is TRBJ1-3, the V gene TRBV20-1; no firm D call. The CDR3 has 13 amino acids. The V gene lost 0 bases and the J gene lost 3 bases, with 6 bases spanning the gap. The germline V gene has CDR1 DFQATT and CDR2 SNEGSKA (reference sequence).